The 28 T cell receptor beta chains below come from one sample, sequenced in a study of blood T cell repertoires in COVID-19. Only in-frame clones appear in the TCRdb table, and some are missing; sequencing was by immunoSEQ multiplex PCR. This sample has fewer than 120,000 clones, with 88% found just once. Sequencing used peripheral blood. The receptors were gathered from a woman aged 45-65 years with acute or convalescent COVID-19.

Only a few counts were recorded for this clone. The rearrangement joins TRBV11-1 to TRBJ2-2; 7 bases fit TRBD2. V trimming: 5 bases; J trimming: 1 base; junction bases outside the gene matches: 4. CDR3 size: 15 residues. The germline CDR1 and CDR2 sequences are SGHAT and FQDESV (reference sequence). This CDR3 is CASSRLARNTGELFF. The CDR3 bases are TGTGCCAGCAGCAGACTAGCAAGGAACACCGGGGAGCTGTTTTTT. Full variable domain (outside the CDR3, taken from reference TRBV11-1 and TRBJ2-2): EAEVAQSPRYKITEKSQAVAFWCDPISGHATLYWYRQILGQGPELLVQFQDESVVDDSQLPKDRFSAERLKGVDSTLKIQPAELGDSAMYLCASSRLARNTGELFFGEGSRLTVL.

V gene TRBV5-1 combines with J gene TRBJ2-7, with D perhaps matching TRBD1 (5 bases). The V and J ends lost 0 bases and 6 bases respectively, with 7 bases between them. Germline-derived CDR1 and CDR2 are SGHRS and YFSETQ. The CDR3 sequence is 12 residues long. CDR3 DNA: TGCGCCAGCAGCTTGGAGGGGCTCGAGCAGTACTTC. Translated, it gives CASSLEGLEQYF.

The gene calls are TRBV2 and TRBJ2-4, with 14 bases that match TRBD2. The CDR3 loop spans 14 amino acids. In germline, CDR1 is SNHLY, CDR2 FYNNEI. J gave up 12 bases and V 6 bases, and 7 bases lay outside the gene matches. CDR3 protein: CASSPGLAGVRQYF. Written as DNA, the CDR3 is TGTGCCAGCAGCCCGGGACTAGCGGGAGTTCGTCAGTACTTC. The variable domain in full, with the rest retrieved from reference TRBV2 and TRBJ2-4, is EPEVTQTPSHQVTQMGQEVILRCVPISNHLYFYWYRQILGQKVEFLVSFYNNEISEKSEIFDDQFSVERPDGSNFTLKIRSTKLEDSAMYFCASSPGLAGVRQYFGAGTRLSVL.

V usage is TRBV28 and J usage is TRBJ2-5, with D maybe TRBD2 (6 bases). CDR1 is MDHEN, CDR2 SYDVKM, per germline. CDR3 length equals 16 residues. The V and J ends lost 3 bases and 4 bases respectively, with 18 bases between them. The CDR3, as DNA: TGTGCCAGCAGTTTGGTGGTGCCTAGCGACAGAGAGACCCAGTACTTC. Protein sequence: CASSLVVPSDRETQYF.

A single count supports this clone. V usage is TRBV7-9 and J usage is TRBJ1-3; the D gene is possibly TRBD1 (5 bases). The CDR3 runs to 15 residues. Looked up from germline, CDR1 is SEHNR and CDR2 is FQNEAQ (reference sequence). V was cut by 4 bases and J by 0 bases, with 10 bases left in between. In DNA form, the CDR3 reads TGTGCCAGCAGCTCGGGGACTCACTCTGGAAACACCATATATTTT. Its translation: CASSSGTHSGNTIYF.

The V gene is TRBV19, the J gene TRBJ1-5; 9 bases map to TRBD1. V lost 5 bases to trimming and J lost 4 bases; unmatched junction nucleotides: 6. The CDR3 has 15 residues. Germline assignment: CDR1 LNHDA and CDR2 SQIVND (reference sequence). CDR3 in amino acids: CASSAYRGQNQPQHF. CDR3 sequence (DNA): TGTGCCAGTAGTGCCTACAGGGGGCAGAATCAGCCCCAGCATTTT.

The rearrangement links TRBV7-2 to TRBJ2-3; TRBD2 is a possible D gene (6 bases). Germline lookup yields CDR1 SGHTA and CDR2 FQGNSA. Trimming cost V 3 bases and J 0 bases, with 10 bases left between them. The CDR3 loop spans 15 amino acids. CDR3 region: CASSLGGASTDTQYF. CDR3 sequence (DNA): TGTGCCAGCAGCTTGGGGGGAGCCAGCACAGATACGCAGTATTTT.

This clone was seen a handful of times. This rearrangement joins TRBV20-1 to TRBJ1-1; TRBD1 matches 8 bases. V was pared by 3 bases and J by 6 bases, with 6 bases of the junction left unmatched. CDR1 and CDR2 from the germline V gene are DFQATT and SNEGSKA (reference sequence). The CDR3 loop spans 13 amino acids. CDR3: CSASAGGYSEAFF. In DNA form, the CDR3 reads TGCAGTGCTAGTGCAGGGGGCTACTCTGAAGCTTTCTTT.

V usage is TRBV24-1 and J usage is TRBJ2-3; 7 bases map to TRBD2. The CDR3 consists of 13 residues. Germline V gene data show CDR1 as KGHDR and CDR2 as SFDVKD. The V and J ends lost 6 bases and 6 bases, in that order; junction bases with no gene match: 5. The CDR3 sequence is CATSRSGGDTQYF. CDR3 in DNA: TGTGCCACCAGTCGGTCCGGGGGGGATACGCAGTATTTT.

The V and J genes are TRBV7-9 and TRBJ2-4, with D perhaps TRBD2 (6 bases). Looked up from germline, CDR1 is SEHNR and CDR2 is FQNEAQ (reference sequence). CDR3 length equals 15 residues. Trimming shortened V by 2 bases and J by 7 bases, and 15 bases separated the two germline ends. CDR3 DNA sequence: TGTGCCAGCAGCTTATTCGACGGGAGAGGGAACATTCAGTACTTC. It specifies CASSLFDGRGNIQYF. Based on the CDR3 plus reference TRBV7-9 and TRBJ2-4, the full variable domain is DTGVSQNPRHKITKRGQNVTFRCDPISEHNRLYWYRQTLGQGPEFLTYFQNEAQLEKSRLLSDRFSAERPKGSFSTLEIQRTEQGDSAMYLCASSLFDGRGNIQYFGAGTRLSVL.

The count of this clone is one. The rearrangement links TRBV4-2 to TRBJ2-7, with D perhaps TRBD2 (6 bases). V dropped 5 bases and J dropped 3 bases, with 14 bases sitting between them. CDR3 length: 14 residues. Germline V gives CDR1 LGHNA, CDR2 YNFKEQ. As DNA, the CDR3 is TGTGCCAGCAGCGGTGGAGGGAGCTACTACGAGCAGTACTTC. As protein: CASSGGGSYYEQYF.

This clone was recorded only once. The chain uses TRBV27 and TRBJ2-2; no definite D call. V shed 3 bases and J shed 3 bases, with 5 bases lying between them. Germline V gives CDR1 MNHEY, CDR2 SMNVEV (reference sequence). The CDR3 covers 13 residues. CDR3 in DNA: TGTGCCAGCAGTTTCTTCGACACCGGGGAGCTGTTTTTT. It encodes CASSFFDTGELFF.

The rearrangement links TRBV10-3 to TRBJ2-2; possible D gene TRBD1, 5 bases. CDR1 is ENHRY, CDR2 SYGVKD, per germline. V was trimmed by 2 bases and J by 4 bases, leaving 11 bases between them. The CDR3 runs 15 residues. CDR3 nucleotide sequence: TGTGCCATCAGTGAGAAGGGGCAGGGCACCGGGGAGCTGTTTTTT. It translates to CAISEKGQGTGELFF.

This clone has just one count. For the CDR3, the DNA is TGTGCCAGCAGCAAAAACCTGACTAGCGGGAGAGGGGGCCACCAAGAGACCCAGTACTTC. As protein: CASSKNLTSGRGGHQETQYF. V and J are TRBV21-1 and TRBJ2-5; the table's D call, TRBD2, has no DNA check behind it. TRBV21-1 is assigned pseudogene status. This CDR3 is 20 amino acids long.

This chain uses TRBV7-9 with TRBJ1-1; the match to TRBD1 covers 8 bases. After removal of 4 bases from V and 0 bases from J, the junction contained 7 bases not matched to a gene. CDR1 and CDR2 from the germline V gene are SEHNR and FQNEAQ (reference sequence). The CDR3 has 16 residues. CDR3 coding DNA: TGTGCCAGCAGCTCCCCCCGACAGGGGTTGAACACTGAAGCTTTCTTT. This sequence encodes CASSSPRQGLNTEAFF.

This chain links TRBV27 with TRBJ2-2; the match to TRBD1 covers 11 bases. Per the germline V gene, CDR1 is MNHEY and CDR2 is SMNVEV (reference sequence). V lost 6 bases, J lost 4 bases, and 1 base stayed unmatched. This CDR3 is built from 14 residues. CDR3 sequence: CASRGTGGTGELFF. In DNA, the CDR3 is TGTGCCAGCAGGGGGACAGGGGGCACCGGGGAGCTGTTTTTT.

Details on this clone: Other DNA sequences in this sample translate to the same CDR3. This rearrangement joins TRBV5-1 to TRBJ2-3; D may be TRBD2 (6 bases). V was cut by 0 bases and J by 2 bases, with 7 bases left in between. The CDR3 extends over 14 amino acids. CDR1 and CDR2 (germline): SGHRS, YFSETQ. DNA for the CDR3: TGCGCCAGCAGCTTGGGGGACTCCACAGATACGCAGTATTTT. As protein: CASSLGDSTDTQYF.

This clone was seen a handful of times. This rearrangement joins TRBV28 to TRBJ1-5, with TRBD1 matching 10 bases. Germline V lookup: CDR1 MDHEN, CDR2 SYDVKM. Trimming at V came to 6 bases and at J to 6 bases, leaving 14 bases not matched to a gene. CDR3 length: 17 residues. The CDR3 DNA is TGTGCCAGCAGCACTGCCGGGACAGGGGTTGGCGGTCAGCCCCAGCATTTT. Its translation is CASSTAGTGVGGQPQHF.

This sequence joins TRBV7-9 and TRBJ1-3, with 7 nucleotides matching TRBD1. The V gene end was trimmed by 5 bases and the J gene end by 4 bases; junction bases not matched to a gene: 5. This CDR3 has 14 amino acids. Germline CDR1 reads SEHNR; CDR2 reads FQNEAQ (reference sequence). CDR3 in DNA: TGTGCCAGCAGCCCGGGGACAGTCGGAAACACCATATATTTT. Amino acids: CASSPGTVGNTIYF.

The V gene is TRBV6-5, the J gene TRBJ1-1, with TRBD1 identical over 7 bases. The germline V gene encodes CDR1 MNHEY and CDR2 SVGAGI. After removal of 8 bases from V and 6 bases from J, the junction contained 9 bases not matched to a gene. The CDR3 covers 13 residues. CDR3 region: CASQTGKLSEAFF. Written as DNA, the CDR3 is TGTGCCAGCCAGACAGGGAAGTTATCTGAAGCTTTCTTT.

The chain links TRBV2 to TRBJ1-5; 9 bases map to TRBD1. Trimming took 7 bases from V and 5 from J; bases not matched to a gene: 3. The CDR3 runs to 13 residues. Germline lookup yields CDR1 SNHLY and CDR2 FYNNEI. The CDR3 is CASKGQGDQPQHF. CDR3 nucleotides: TGTGCCAGCAAGGGACAGGGTGATCAGCCCCAGCATTTT.

The V and J genes are TRBV7-9 and TRBJ2-7, with TRBD2 matching 10 bases. The V and J ends lost 4 bases and 5 bases, in that order; junction bases with no gene match: 8. CDR3 length equals 15 residues. Germline V gene sequence: CDR1 SEHNR, CDR2 FQNEAQ (reference sequence). CDR3 residues: CASSSTTSGVNEQYF. CDR3 in DNA: TGTGCCAGCAGCTCAACAACTAGCGGGGTGAACGAGCAGTACTTC. Combining the CDR3 with reference TRBV7-9 and TRBJ2-7 gives the whole variable domain DTGVSQNPRHKITKRGQNVTFRCDPISEHNRLYWYRQTLGQGPEFLTYFQNEAQLEKSRLLSDRFSAERPKGSFSTLEIQRTEQGDSAMYLCASSSTTSGVNEQYFGPGTRLTVT.

This clone was detected a few times. The rearrangement uses TRBV10-1 and TRBJ2-7; a weak D match, TRBD1 (6 bases). Germline loops: CDR1 WNHNN, CDR2 SYGVQD (reference sequence). This CDR3 comprises 13 residues. V gave up 4 bases and J gave up 3 bases, with 10 bases separating them. CDR3 nucleotide sequence: TGCGCCAGCAGTGGAGGGACACTCTACGAGCAGTACTTC. It codes for CASSGGTLYEQYF.

V gene TRBV6-1 combines with J gene TRBJ2-1, with a tentative D call TRBD2 (6 bases). This CDR3 spans 15 amino acids. Looked up from germline, CDR1 is MNHNS and CDR2 is SASEGT. V lost 5 bases to trimming and J lost 8 bases, with 19 bases between them. The CDR3 loop reads CASSSTSGTSHEQFF. The CDR3 coding sequence is TGTGCCAGCAGTTCGACTAGTGGAACTTCCCATGAGCAGTTCTTC.

This clone has just a few counts. The chain is built from TRBV2 and TRBJ2-1; 9 positions agree with TRBD2. Germline V gene sequence: CDR1 SNHLY, CDR2 FYNNEI. Unmatched junction bases numbered 8, after V lost 6 bases and J lost 2 bases. The CDR3 is 16 residues long. CDR3 nucleotides: TGTGCCAGCAGCTACCGGCGGGGGGGGCCCTACAATGAGCAGTTCTTC. It is translated as CASSYRRGGPYNEQFF.

The CDR3 DNA reads TGTGCCAGCACCCGGGAGACACGACTAGCGAGGGGCGATGAGCAGTTCTTC. Amino acids: CASTRETRLARGDEQFF. V is TRBV7-9 and J is TRBJ2-1, with TRBD2 matching 8 bases. The CDR3 has 17 amino acids. Looked up from germline, CDR1 is SEHNR and CDR2 is FQNEAQ (reference sequence). J was trimmed by 8 bases and V by 7 bases; bases with no gene match: 19.

The rearrangement uses TRBV10-1 and TRBJ1-1, with 7 bases matching TRBD1. The CDR3 runs 10 residues. V was clipped by 10 bases and J by 8 bases; unmatched bases: 4. Germline loops: CDR1 WNHNN, CDR2 SYGVQD (reference sequence). CDR3 loop: CATKDREAFF. Written as DNA, the CDR3 is TGCGCCACCAAGGACAGGGAAGCTTTCTTT.

The genes are TRBV28 and TRBJ1-5; 9 nucleotides line up with TRBD1. The germline gives CDR1 MDHEN, CDR2 SYDVKM. The CDR3 is made up of 18 amino acids. The V segment lost 3 bases and the J segment 0 bases; nucleotides outside the gene matches: 9. CDR3 sequence reads: CASSFSGQGRYSNQPQHF. The CDR3 DNA sequence: TGTGCCAGCAGTTTCTCGGGACAGGGCCGATATAGCAATCAGCCCCAGCATTTT.